This T cell receptor beta chain was recovered during a study of regulatory T cells in long-lasting Graves disease. General study results and limits: Possibly, too few samples lowered accuracy.

Germline V gene sequence: CDR1 MNHEY, CDR2 SVGEGT. V lost 5 bases, J lost 7 bases, and 10 bases lay in between. The length of the CDR3 is 12 residues. Time point specified: newly diagnosed GD, antithyroid drugs for less than 3 months. Construction of the TCR library relied on RNA isolated from PBMCs. Remarks on this clonotype: Its antigen is undetermined.

Assembly of TCR beta libraries relied on iRepertoire HTBI primers together with Arm-PCR of CDR3 regions. TCRdb reprocessed the multiplex PCR reads via MiXCR and lists one record per CDR3 protein. The sample lists more than 300,000 distinct CDR3 sequences; 15% were seen once. The input for sequencing was peripheral blood mononuclear cells (PBMCs), taken at new diagnosis, from a patient treated with antithyroid drugs. The TCR was taken from a female donor with Graves disease. V and J are TRBV6-2 or TRBV6-3 and TRBJ2-3; a possible D gene is TRBD2 (6 bases). The CDR3 region is CASSQEGYTQYF. The CDR3 DNA is TGTGCCAGCAGTCAGGAGGGATATACGCAGTATTTT.